The 5 T cell receptor beta chains below come from one sample, sequenced in a study of blood T cell repertoires in COVID-19. TCRdb's table, derived via immunoSEQ multiplex PCR, lists solely in-frame clones and lacks some. The data hold about 320,000 clones, with more than 85% observed a single time. The specimen was PBMCs or T cells enriched from blood (not recorded which). The source is a woman aged 25 to 39 who had been exposed to COVID-19.

V usage is TRBV19 and J usage is TRBJ2-4, with 9 bases fitting TRBD1. V gave up 7 bases and J gave up 5 bases; unmatched junction bases: 9. The CDR3 consists of 15 residues. In germline, CDR1 is LNHDA, CDR2 SQIVND (reference sequence). The CDR3 DNA follows: TGTGCCAGTAACAGCCTCACAGGGGGCGAAAACATTCAGTACTTC. Protein: CASNSLTGGENIQYF. Supplemented by reference TRBV19 and TRBJ2-4, the full variable domain reads DGGITQSPKYLFRKEGQNVTLSCEQNLNHDAMYWYRQDPGQGLRLIYYSQIVNDFQKGDIAEGYSVSREKKESFPLTVTSAQKNPTAFYLCASNSLTGGENIQYFGAGTRLSVL.

V and J are TRBV7-2 and TRBJ2-5; 8 nucleotides align to TRBD1. Looked up from germline, CDR1 is SGHTA and CDR2 is FQGNSA. There are 17 residues in the CDR3. V lost 2 bases to trimming and J lost 5 bases; unmatched junction nucleotides: 13. The CDR3 nucleotides are TGTGCCAGCAGCTTAAAACGACAGGGGTTTATGGTGGAGACCCAGTACTTC. This gives the protein CASSLKRQGFMVETQYF.

The chain carries TRBV4-1 and TRBJ1-3; TRBD1 aligns across 9 bases. V lost 0 bases and J lost 4; bases outside the gene matches: 16. This CDR3 comprises 20 residues. CDR1 and CDR2 (germline): MGHRA, YSYEKL. CDR3 loop: CASSQDGDRALVGRGNTIYF. The CDR3 bases are TGCGCCAGCAGCCAAGATGGGGACAGGGCACTCGTGGGGCGGGGAAACACCATATATTTT.

The V and J genes are TRBV10-3 and TRBJ1-2; D not resolved. This CDR3 comprises 15 residues. V dropped 3 bases and J dropped 4 bases, with 15 bases sitting between them. Germline V gives CDR1 ENHRY, CDR2 SYGVKD. This CDR3 reads CAISDDKASRYGYTF. The CDR3 DNA reads TGTGCCATCAGTGATGACAAGGCATCTCGCTATGGCTACACCTTC.

The chain links TRBV29-1 to TRBJ1-2; 7 bases are shared with TRBD1. V shed 3 bases, J shed 2 bases, and the junction held 9 bases outside the gene matches. Germline values: CDR1 SQVTM, CDR2 ANQGSEA. The CDR3 covers 15 residues. DNA of the CDR3: TGCAGCGTTGAGGGCAGGGGGAAGAAGAACTATGGCTACACCTTC. As protein: CSVEGRGKKNYGYTF.